The T cell receptor beta chain under discussion was sequenced for a study of T cell responses to AZD1222 COVID-19 vaccine. CDR3 length: 18 amino acids. The germline gives CDR1 MNHEY, CDR2 SVGEGT. The junction had 14 bases not matched to a gene; V was cut back by 2 bases and J by 9 bases. Concerning this clone itself: Its antigen is as yet unknown.

Assay used: immunoSEQ multiplex PCR; TCRdb lists only in-frame clones, some missing. This sample has 150,000 to 160,000 clones, with about 87% found just once. Study-wide results and limits: The study identified only a handful of AZD1222 recipients as seropositive at baseline. Mostly white British, mostly female donors; authors suggested clonal diversity may be underestimated.

This chain links TRBV6-2 or TRBV6-3 with TRBJ2-1; 12 bases are a match to TRBD1. This TCR came from an adult who received the AZD1222 COVID-19 vaccine. The material sequenced was peripheral blood, taken 28 days after the second AZD1222 dose. DNA for the CDR3: TGTGCCAGCAGTTACGGATCACTCGGGACAGGGGGCCAGGGTGAGCAGTTCTTC. Translation: CASSYGSLGTGGQGEQFF.